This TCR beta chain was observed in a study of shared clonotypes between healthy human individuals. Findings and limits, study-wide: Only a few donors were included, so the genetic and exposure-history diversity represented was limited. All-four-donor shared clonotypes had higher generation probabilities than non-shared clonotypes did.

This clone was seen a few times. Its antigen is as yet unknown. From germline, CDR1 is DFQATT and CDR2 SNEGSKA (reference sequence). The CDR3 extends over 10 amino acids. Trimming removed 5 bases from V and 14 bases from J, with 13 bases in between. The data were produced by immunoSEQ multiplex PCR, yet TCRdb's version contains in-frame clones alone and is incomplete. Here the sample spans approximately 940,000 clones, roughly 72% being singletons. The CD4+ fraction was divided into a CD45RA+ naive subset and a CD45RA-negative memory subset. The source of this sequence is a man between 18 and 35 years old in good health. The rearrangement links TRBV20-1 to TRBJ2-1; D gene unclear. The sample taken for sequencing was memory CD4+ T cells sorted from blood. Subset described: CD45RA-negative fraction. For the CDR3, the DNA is TGCAGTGCTGCTAAGATGGGCGAGTTCTTC. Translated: CSAAKMGEFF.